Below, one T cell receptor (beta chain) is given with its context. This entry belongs to a study of blood T cell repertoires in COVID-19. At the level of the study: The origin of the acute and convalescent COVID-19 samples was the United States, Italy and Spain. Nucleic acid was either cDNA or gDNA, and it came from T cells, B-cell-depleted T cells, or PBMCs.

Methods used by the authors: Estimates of nucleated cell counts were drawn from the amplification of reference gene primers. Here immunoSEQ multiplex PCR was the method, and the copy in TCRdb shows in-frame clones only, minus some. D and trimming come from the DNA, and the V and J calls and clone size come from that table. The sample includes some 250,000 clones, roughly 90% of them seen just once. Germline values: CDR1 MNHEY, CDR2 SVGEGT. CDR3 length: 13 amino acids. With 5 bases removed from V and 3 bases from J, the gap between germline ends came to 7 bases. V and J are TRBV6-2 or TRBV6-3 and TRBJ2-2; D gene ambiguous. The sequenced material came from peripheral blood. The clonotype originates from a woman in her twenties or thirties with acute or convalescent COVID-19. CDR3 in DNA: TGTGCCAGCAGTCTAGGATACACCGGGGAGCTGTTTTTT. Translating gives CASSLGYTGELFF.